This TCR beta chain is from a study of cytotoxic CD8 clonotypes in ibrutinib-treated CLL. At the level of the study: Recorded responses included approximately 24 partial and 2 complete; following median roughly 70 months, approximately 14 stayed remitted and 12 progressed.

The method was immunoSEQ multiplex PCR; TCRdb's version includes in-frame clones alone and lacks a portion of them. Of roughly 220,000 clones in the sample, roughly 79% were seen once. This clone was detected once. Its matching antigen is unknown. Study-wide points: Circulating CD8+ T-cell counts were tracked by baseline clonality, which exceeded that of age-matched healthy donors.

Frozen-stored PBMCs produced approximately 2 micrograms of genomic DNA for TCR beta libraries. The junction had 6 bases not matched to a gene; V was cut back by 6 bases and J by 6 bases. The CDR3 is made up of 14 amino acids. Germline V gives CDR1 MNHEY, CDR2 SMNVEV (reference sequence). The TCR was taken from a human donor with chronic lymphocytic leukemia. Material: PBMCs, obtained after 12 months of ibrutinib treatment. The J gene is TRBJ1-1, the V gene TRBV27, with 11 bases matching TRBD1. For the CDR3, the DNA is TGTGCCAGCAGAATAGGACAGGGGGCCGCTGAAGCTTTCTTT. Encoded protein: CASRIGQGAAEAFF.